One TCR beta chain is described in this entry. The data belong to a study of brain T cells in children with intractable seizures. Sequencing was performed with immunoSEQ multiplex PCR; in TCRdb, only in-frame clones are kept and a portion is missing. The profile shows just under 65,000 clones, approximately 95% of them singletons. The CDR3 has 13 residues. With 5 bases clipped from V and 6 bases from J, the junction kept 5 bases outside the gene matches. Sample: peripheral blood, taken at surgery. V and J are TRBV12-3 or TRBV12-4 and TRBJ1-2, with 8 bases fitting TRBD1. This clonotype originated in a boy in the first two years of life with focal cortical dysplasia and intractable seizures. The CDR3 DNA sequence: TGTGCCAGCAGTCCTTGGACAGGGAATGGCTACACCTTC. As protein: CASSPWTGNGYTF.